Below are 2 T cell receptor beta chains sequenced from a single sample in a study of CD8 T cells in Susac syndrome. When the RNA was reverse transcribed, random hexamers were used with an input of 0.5 to 1 ug. TCRdb ran MiXCR on the immunoSEQ multiplex PCR reads and lists one entry per CDR3 protein. The data contain approximately 230,000 distinct CDR3 sequences, about 94% of them singletons. The specimen sequenced was CD4+ T cells from PBMCs. Receptors originate from a human donor with multiple sclerosis.

This rearrangement joins TRBV29-1 to TRBJ1-2, with D unclear. This CDR3 is 12 amino acids long. V lost 4 bases, J lost 4 bases, and 10 bases lay in between. Per the germline V gene, CDR1 is SQVTM and CDR2 is ANQGSEA. The CDR3 protein is CSVGEGGYGYTF. The CDR3 nucleotides are TGCAGCGTTGGAGAGGGAGGCTATGGCTACACCTTC. The full variable domain, completed using reference TRBV29-1 and TRBJ1-2, is SAVISQKPSRDICQRGTSLTIQCQVDSQVTMMFWYRQQPGQSLTLIATANQGSEATYESGFVIDKFPISRPNLTFSTLTVSNMSPEDSSIYLCSVGEGGYGYTFGSGTRLTVV.

The chain couples TRBV27 to TRBJ1-1; D unresolved. Trimming left V 0 bases short and J 3 bases short, with 5 bases between. Germline V gene sequence: CDR1 MNHEY, CDR2 SMNVEV (reference sequence). The CDR3 length is 13 residues. The CDR3 here is CASSLSRDTEAFF. CDR3 nucleotide sequence: TGTGCCAGCAGTTTATCGCGTGACACTGAAGCTTTCTTT.